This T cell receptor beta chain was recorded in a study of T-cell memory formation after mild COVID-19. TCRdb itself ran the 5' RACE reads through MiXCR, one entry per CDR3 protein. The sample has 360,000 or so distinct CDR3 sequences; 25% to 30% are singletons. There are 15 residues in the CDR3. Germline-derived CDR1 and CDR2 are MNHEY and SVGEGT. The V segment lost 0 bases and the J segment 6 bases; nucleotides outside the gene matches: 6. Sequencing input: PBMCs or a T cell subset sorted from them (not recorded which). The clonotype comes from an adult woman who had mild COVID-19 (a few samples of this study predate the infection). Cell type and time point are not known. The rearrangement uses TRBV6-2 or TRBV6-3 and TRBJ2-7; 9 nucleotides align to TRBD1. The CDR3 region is CASSYSGQGGPEQYF. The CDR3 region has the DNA TGTGCCAGCAGTTACTCGGGACAGGGAGGCCCCGAGCAGTACTTC.